The subject of this entry is one T cell receptor beta chain. Its antigen is undetermined. An end of the junction differs from the germline gene, which may be a read error. The data stem from a study of regulatory T cells in long-lasting Graves disease. In germline, CDR1 is SGHTA, CDR2 FQGTGA. The CDR3 length is 17 residues. Overall study findings and caveats: The study found lower TCR diversity in persistent Graves' patients than in newly diagnosed ones.

The authors built TCR beta libraries using iRepertoire HTBI primers and Arm-PCR of CDR3 regions. MiXCR, run by TCRdb on the multiplex PCR reads, gives a single entry per CDR3 protein. The table has over 650,000 distinct CDR3 sequences, 25% to 35% seen once; the top ten hold 40% to 55%. The time point here: persistent/refractory GD, antithyroid drugs over 5 years with positive TRAb. Scientists built the TCR library using RNA that was extracted from PBMCs. Sequences were derived from peripheral blood mononuclear cells (PBMCs), sampled when the disease was refractory, from a patient treated with antithyroid drugs. The chain links TRBV7-3 to TRBJ2-4, with a weak D call TRBD2 (6 bases). The origin of this receptor is a female donor with Graves disease. CDR3: CASSQETAGLAKNIQYF. The CDR3 DNA sequence: TGCGCCAGCAGCCAAGAGACAGCGGGTCTAGCCAAAAACATTCAGTACTTC.